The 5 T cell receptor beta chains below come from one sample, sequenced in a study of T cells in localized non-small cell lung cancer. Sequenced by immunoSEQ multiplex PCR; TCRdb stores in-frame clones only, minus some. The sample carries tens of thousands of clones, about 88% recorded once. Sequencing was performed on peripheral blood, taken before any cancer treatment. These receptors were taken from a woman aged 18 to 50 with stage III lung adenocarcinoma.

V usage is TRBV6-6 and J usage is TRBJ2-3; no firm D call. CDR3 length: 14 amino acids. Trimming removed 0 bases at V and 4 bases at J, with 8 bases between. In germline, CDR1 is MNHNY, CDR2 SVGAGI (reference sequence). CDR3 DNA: TGTGCCAGCAGTTACTCGATTGATGCAGATACGCAGTATTTT. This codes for CASSYSIDADTQYF.

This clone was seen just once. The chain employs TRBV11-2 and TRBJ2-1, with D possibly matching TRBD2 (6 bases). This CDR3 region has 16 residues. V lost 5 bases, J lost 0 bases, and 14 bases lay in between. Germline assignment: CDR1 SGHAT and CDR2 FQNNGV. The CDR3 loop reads CASSPPRGGSYNEQFF. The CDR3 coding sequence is TGTGCCAGCAGCCCCCCCCGGGGAGGCTCCTACAATGAGCAGTTCTTC.

The CDR3 protein is CASRPAGNQSNQPQHF. The CDR3 nucleotides are TGCGCCAGCAGACCGGCGGGCAACCAGAGCAATCAGCCCCAGCATTTT. V gene TRBV10-1 combines with J gene TRBJ1-5; unclear D gene. Germline V gives CDR1 WNHNN, CDR2 SYGVQD (reference sequence). The length of the CDR3 is 16 residues. V lost 6 bases, J lost 1 base, and 16 bases lay in between.

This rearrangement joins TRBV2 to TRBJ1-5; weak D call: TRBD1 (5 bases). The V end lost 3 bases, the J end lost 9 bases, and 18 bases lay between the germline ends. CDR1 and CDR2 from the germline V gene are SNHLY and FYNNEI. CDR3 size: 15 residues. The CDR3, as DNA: TGTGCCAGCAGTGACCGGGACCCCAGGTTGAGGCCCCAGCATTTT. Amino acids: CASSDRDPRLRPQHF.

CDR3 loop: CASSTGTTFNQPQHF. Written as DNA, the CDR3 is TGTGCCAGCAGTACCGGGACAACTTTCAATCAGCCCCAGCATTTT. This rearrangement joins TRBV2 to TRBJ1-5, with D perhaps matching TRBD1 (6 bases). V was trimmed by 5 bases and J by 3 bases, leaving 14 bases between them. The V gene's germline CDR1 is SNHLY and CDR2 FYNNEI. CDR3 size: 15 residues.